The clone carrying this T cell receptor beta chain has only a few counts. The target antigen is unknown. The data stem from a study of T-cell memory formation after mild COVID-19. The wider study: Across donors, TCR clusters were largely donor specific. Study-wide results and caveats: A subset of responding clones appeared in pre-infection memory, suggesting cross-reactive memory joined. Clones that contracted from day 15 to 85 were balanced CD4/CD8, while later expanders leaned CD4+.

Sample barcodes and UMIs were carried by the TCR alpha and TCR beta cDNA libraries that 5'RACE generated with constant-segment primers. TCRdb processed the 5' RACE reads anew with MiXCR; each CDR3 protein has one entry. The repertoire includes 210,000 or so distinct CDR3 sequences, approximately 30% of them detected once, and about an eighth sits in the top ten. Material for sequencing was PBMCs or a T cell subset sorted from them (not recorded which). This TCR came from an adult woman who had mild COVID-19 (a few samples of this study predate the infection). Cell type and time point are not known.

CDR3 sequence (DNA): TGTGCCAGCAGCTTAGAACTAGACTCCATCGGGGAGCTGTTTTTT. It yields the protein CASSLELDSIGELFF. V is TRBV7-8 and J is TRBJ2-2; TRBD2 is a possible D gene (5 bases). The V gene's germline CDR1 is SGHVS and CDR2 FQNEAQ. The CDR3 extends over 15 amino acids. V lost 1 base to trimming and J lost 7 bases, with 13 bases between them.